This entry describes one TCR beta chain. Its antigen is still unknown. These data are taken from a study of T cell repertoires in ileal Crohn's disease. At the level of the study: All patients had surgery for stricturing (roughly 61%) or penetrating (39%) disease. Study-wide findings and caveats: Endoscopic recurrence occurred in every patient whose clonality exceeded 26.8%.

The germline CDR1 and CDR2 sequences are SGHRS and YFSETQ. This CDR3 contains 15 residues. J was trimmed by 2 bases and V by 0 bases; bases with no gene match: 5. Per sample, roughly 500 nanograms of biopsy DNA were TCRB immunosequenced. The table came from immunoSEQ multiplex PCR; TCRdb's copy has only in-frame clones and leaves some out. The sample has roughly 9,200 clones, 65% to 80% seen once. Time point reported: neoterminal ileum biopsy at postoperative endoscopy, about 6 months after surgery. Included were adult ileal or ileocolonic Crohn's patients indicated for ileocolonic resection. Sequencing used ileal tissue. This sequence was found in an adult with Crohn's disease. The rearrangement uses TRBV5-1 and TRBJ2-7; 7 bases line up with TRBD2. CDR3 DNA sequence: TGCGCCAGCAGCTTGGCCGGCGGGGGACCCTACGAGCAGTACTTC. Amino acid sequence: CASSLAGGGPYEQYF.